This TCR beta chain was documented in a study of blood T cell repertoires in COVID-19. Study information: COVID-19 samples collected from the United States, Italy and Spain covered acute and convalescent phases.

Measured with immunoSEQ multiplex PCR; TCRdb has only the in-frame clones, and not every one. The sample includes roughly 68,000 clones, approximately 89% of them seen just once. Trimming removed 2 bases at V and 5 bases at J, with 5 bases between. This CDR3 is 12 amino acids long. Germline CDR1 and CDR2: SGHNT and YENEEA. Material for sequencing was peripheral blood. The chain couples TRBV11-3 to TRBJ2-3; D call uncertain. The TCR was taken from an older woman with acute or convalescent COVID-19. The CDR3 DNA follows: TGTGCCAGCAGCTTATCGCGAGATACGCAGTATTTT. Translating it yields CASSLSRDTQYF.